This TCR beta chain was identified during a study of PD-L1 blockade in urothelial cancer. The overall study: The patients first took atezolizumab in about 2014, receiving 1,200 mg intravenously every 3 weeks. Patients' prior chemotherapy regimens numbered 0 to 3. Blood was evaluated 3 weeks (second dose) and 6 weeks after therapy began. Findings and caveats of the study: Durable-benefit patients expanded tumor-associated blood clones more at 3 weeks.

Germline CDR1 DFQATT, CDR2 SNEGSKA (reference sequence). The CDR3 runs to 11 residues. The method was immunoSEQ multiplex PCR; TCRdb's version includes in-frame clones alone and lacks a portion of them. The repertoire holds fewer than 80,000 clones, 81% seen once, with around 3.2% in the top ten. As concerns this clone: The antigen is undetermined. An end of the junction differs from the germline gene, which may be a read error.

Time point in this sample: pretreatment peripheral blood. This receptor was obtained from a man in his sixties or seventies with urothelial cancer. This chain connects TRBV20-1 to TRBJ1-1; 9 positions agree with TRBD1. The starting material was PBMCs, obtained around atezolizumab (anti-PD-L1) treatment. In nucleotides, the CDR3 is TGCAGTGCTCAAAAGCGACAGGGGGATCTCTTT. Translating gives CSAQKRQGDLF.